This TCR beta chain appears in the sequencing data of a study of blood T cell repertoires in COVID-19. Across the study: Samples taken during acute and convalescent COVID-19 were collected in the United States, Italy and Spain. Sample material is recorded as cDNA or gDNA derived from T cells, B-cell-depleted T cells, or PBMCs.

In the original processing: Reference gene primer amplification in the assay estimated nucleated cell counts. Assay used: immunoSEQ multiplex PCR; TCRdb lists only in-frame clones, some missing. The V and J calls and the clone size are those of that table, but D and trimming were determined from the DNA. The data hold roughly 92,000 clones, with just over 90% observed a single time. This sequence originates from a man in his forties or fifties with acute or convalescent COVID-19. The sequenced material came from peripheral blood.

CDR3 loop: CASSYTPAGHRTSARGAQYF. For the CDR3, the DNA is TGTGCCAGCAGTTACACCCCAGCGGGACACAGGACTAGCGCCAGAGGAGCCCAGTACTTC. This chain uses TRBV6-2 or TRBV6-3 with TRBJ2-5, with TRBD2 matching over 9 bases. J was trimmed by 9 bases and V by 2 bases; bases with no gene match: 25. Germline-derived CDR1 and CDR2 are MNHEY and SVGEGT. This CDR3 has 20 residues.